These 15 T cell receptor beta chains share one sample of origin, sequenced in a study of control samples from healthy donors and cancer patients. TCRdb keeps only in-frame clones here, not all; method: immunoSEQ multiplex PCR. The sample shows around 70,000 clones, around 90% of them seen only once. The sample comprised PBMCs. The receptors shown here come from a woman between 45 and 65 years old with colorectal cancer.

V usage is TRBV30 and J usage is TRBJ2-2, with 8 bases matching TRBD2. Unmatched junction bases numbered 6, after V lost 7 bases and J lost 2 bases. The CDR3 consists of 14 residues. CDR1 is GTSNPN, CDR2 SVGIG, per germline (reference sequence). Here the CDR3 reads CAYQRGPNTGELFF. The CDR3 region has the DNA TGTGCCTACCAGCGGGGGCCAAACACCGGGGAGCTGTTTTTT. Full variable domain (remainder filled in from reference TRBV30 and TRBJ2-2): SQTIHQWPATLVQPVGSPLSLECTVEGTSNPNLYWYRQAAGRGLQLLFYSVGIGQISSEVPQNLSASRPQDRQFILSSKKLLLSDSGFYLCAYQRGPNTGELFFGEGSRLTVL.

This clone is a singleton in its sample. The V and J genes are TRBV5-1 and TRBJ2-5; D may be TRBD2 (6 bases). Looked up from germline, CDR1 is SGHRS and CDR2 is YFSETQ. V shed 0 bases and J shed 1 base, with 13 bases lying between them. The CDR3 sequence is 16 residues long. The CDR3 spells CASSLGSLGGQETQYF. The CDR3 DNA is TGCGCCAGCAGCTTGGGATCTTTGGGGGGCCAAGAGACCCAGTACTTC.

In the case of this clone: The same CDR3 is also encoded by other DNA sequences in this sample. The chain has TRBV18 and TRBJ1-3; weak D call: TRBD1 (6 bases). Germline assignment: CDR1 KGHSH and CDR2 LQKENI. V dropped 3 bases and J dropped 0 bases, with 12 bases sitting between them. The CDR3 sequence is 16 residues long. In nucleotides, the CDR3 is TGTGCCAGCTCACCCGGACAGTTGATCTCTGGAAACACCATATATTTT. This sequence encodes CASSPGQLISGNTIYF.

The V and J genes are TRBV6-5 and TRBJ1-2; the D gene is possibly TRBD1 (5 bases). V dropped 5 bases and J dropped 7 bases, with 17 bases sitting between them. This CDR3 comprises 14 residues. Germline values: CDR1 MNHEY, CDR2 SVGAGI. CDR3 sequence: CASSPRTTSAGYTF. CDR3 bases: TGTGCCAGCAGTCCCCGGACAACGTCCGCTGGCTACACCTTC.

V is TRBV7-8 and J is TRBJ1-5; perhaps TRBD1 as D (6 bases). The germline V gene has CDR1 SGHVS and CDR2 FQNEAQ. The V end lost 5 bases, the J end lost 3 bases, and 14 bases lay between the germline ends. The CDR3 is 15 amino acids. The CDR3 nucleotides read TGTGCCAGCAGCCCCGGGGGCGGACACAATCAGCCCCAGCATTTT. Protein: CASSPGGGHNQPQHF. Full variable domain (remainder filled in from reference TRBV7-8 and TRBJ1-5): GAGVSQSPRYKVAKRGQDVALRCDPISGHVSLFWYQQALGQGPEFLTYFQNEAQLDKSGLPSDRFFAERPEGSVSTLKIQRTQQEDSAVYLCASSPGGGHNQPQHFGDGTRLSIL.

The chain has TRBV3-1 (or the pseudogene TRBV3-2) and TRBJ1-2; D is ambiguous. Trimming stripped 2 bases from V and 13 bases from J, with 11 bases between. This CDR3 spans 11 amino acids. CDR1 LGHDT and CDR2 YNNKEL come from the germline V gene (reference sequence). This chain's CDR3 is CASSQLALFTF. DNA of the CDR3: TGTGCCAGCAGCCAACTTGCCCTATTCACCTTC.

The chain joins TRBV7-2 to TRBJ1-1; D unclear. V was trimmed by 5 bases and J by 3 bases, leaving 16 bases between them. This CDR3 has 15 residues. The germline gives CDR1 SGHTA, CDR2 FQGNSA. The CDR3 nucleotides are TGTGCCAGCAGCGTCGGACCGGACGCGCACACTGAAGCTTTCTTT. It codes for CASSVGPDAHTEAFF.

CDR3 region: CASSLVGRRNIHEKLFF. The CDR3 region has the DNA TGTGCCAGCAGCTTAGTAGGCAGGCGAAACATCCATGAAAAACTGTTTTTT. The rearrangement joins TRBV7-2 to TRBJ1-4; D ambiguous. Per the germline V gene, CDR1 is SGHTA and CDR2 is FQGNSA. With 1 base removed from V and 6 bases from J, the gap between germline ends came to 18 bases. The CDR3 runs to 17 residues.

The rearrangement links TRBV11-3 to TRBJ2-2; D may be TRBD2 (7 bases). V lost 3 bases, J lost 7 bases, and 12 bases lay in between. Germline CDR1 is SGHNT and CDR2 is YENEEA. This CDR3 is 14 amino acids long. CDR3 residues: CASSLGGPHGELFF. CDR3 sequence (DNA): TGTGCCAGCAGCTTGGGGGGGCCGCACGGGGAGCTGTTTTTT.

The chain is built from TRBV5-4 and TRBJ1-2; D remains ambiguous. This CDR3 contains 14 residues. Germline loops: CDR1 SGHNT, CDR2 YYREEE (reference sequence). Trimming left V 2 bases short and J 3 bases short, with 11 bases between. In DNA, the CDR3 is TGTGCCAGCAGCTTTGGTGACCCGGACTATGGCTACACCTTC. Translated, it gives CASSFGDPDYGYTF.

The chain couples TRBV5-5 to TRBJ1-6, with D tentatively TRBD1 (6 bases). The V and J ends lost 2 bases and 10 bases respectively, with 10 bases between them. CDR1 SGHKS and CDR2 YYEKEE come from the germline V gene (reference sequence). This CDR3 region has 13 residues. The chain's CDR3 is CASSFTGKSPLHF. In DNA, the CDR3 is TGTGCCAGCAGCTTTACAGGGAAGTCACCCCTCCACTTT.

This clone was observed a few times. V usage is TRBV5-1 and J usage is TRBJ1-1; TRBD1 is a possible D gene (5 bases). The V gene lost 6 bases and the J gene lost 1 base, with 16 bases spanning the gap. This CDR3 has 15 residues. Germline CDR1 and CDR2: SGHRS and YFSETQ. The CDR3 loop is CASKWGASENTEAFF. The CDR3 DNA follows: TGCGCCAGCAAGTGGGGCGCCTCAGAGAACACTGAAGCTTTCTTT.

The chain links TRBV24-1 to TRBJ2-1; 7 nucleotides align to TRBD1. Germline V gene sequence: CDR1 KGHDR, CDR2 SFDVKD. The junction had 4 bases not matched to a gene; V was cut back by 3 bases and J by 3 bases. There are 15 residues in the CDR3. In DNA form, the CDR3 reads TGTGCCACCAGTGATCCAGGGGGAAACTACAATGAGCAGTTCTTC. Its protein product is CATSDPGGNYNEQFF.

The CDR3 region is CAWSSRGNEQFF. The CDR3 DNA follows: TGTGCCTGGAGCTCACGGGGTAATGAGCAGTTCTTC. The J gene is TRBJ2-1, the V gene TRBV30; tentatively, D is TRBD2 (5 bases). Germline lookup yields CDR1 GTSNPN and CDR2 SVGIG (reference sequence). V was pared by 3 bases and J by 7 bases, with 10 bases between. CDR3 size: 12 residues.

This clone was picked up one time. The J gene is TRBJ2-1, the V gene TRBV11-3, with a weak D call TRBD1 (7 bases). With 1 base removed from V and 8 bases from J, the gap between germline ends came to 24 bases. Germline assignment: CDR1 SGHNT and CDR2 YENEEA. This CDR3 comprises 18 residues. This CDR3 reads CASSLGAGGAGGTDEQFF. CDR3 coding DNA: TGTGCCAGCAGCTTAGGGGCCGGAGGTGCAGGGGGGACAGATGAGCAGTTCTTC. The whole variable domain, filled in from reference TRBV11-3 and TRBJ2-1, reads EAGVVQSPRYKIIEKKQPVAFWCNPISGHNTLYWYLQNLGQGPELLIRYENEEAVDDSQLPKDRFSAERLKGVDSTLKIQPAELGDSAVYLCASSLGAGGAGGTDEQFFGPGTRLTVL.